The present TCR beta chain was sequenced within a study of blood T cell repertoires in COVID-19 (TCRdb year 2020). Background on the whole study: Collaborator samples came from the United States, Italy and Spain and covered acute and convalescent phases of COVID-19. The prospective study material was composed of cDNA or gDNA derived from T cells, B-cell-depleted T cells, or PBMCs. Deeply sampled blood TCRbeta repertoires from subjects exposed to, actively infected with, or recovered from COVID-19 were included in the dataset. The repertoires were released in a freely available public database intended as a resource for research on the immune response to SARS-CoV-2. Samples came from the ongoing ImmuneRACE study (first 160 participants) plus 1,254 subjects from 6 global collaborators. A de-identified subject ID, COVID-19 status, age in years and sex were almost always included in the sample metadata. Where HLA class I and class II types were available, the types were taken from metadata supplied by the sample provider, not from assay-based typing. Points the paper makes about the study in general: How much clinical and demographic metadata was included differed by source and by participant, and the metadata was provided uncurated.

Concerning this clone: What antigen it recognizes has not been identified. Nothing much larger sits one base from this clone, and base qualities are not available.

Whole blood was collected in K2EDTA tubes by collaborating institutions according to the institutions' own protocols. Collaborator samples were shipped for TCRbeta analysis as frozen whole blood, isolated PBMCs, or DNA extracted from either sample type. The immunoSEQ Assay, a bias-controlled multiplex PCR, was used to amplify TCRbeta CDR3 regions from genomic DNA. Processing in the source paper ran as follows. The number of nucleated cells in each sample was estimated from the amplification of reference gene primers within the assay. Sequence reads were collapsed and filtered to measure the absolute abundance of every unique TCRbeta CDR3 rearrangement. For each sample, productive Simpson clonality was calculated by taking the square root of Simpson's diversity index across productive rearrangements. Held by TCRdb, this immuneACCESS table contains in-frame sequences only and omits some clones. Under half of the omission traces to an unresolved V gene where checked; the cause of the rest is unknown. The DNA was the basis for D and trimming; V, J and clone size are from that table. For this sample there are fewer than 50,000 clones; 65% to 80% appear just once. Over 25% of the sample lies in the top ten.

Measured from the cysteine to the phenylalanine, the CDR3 is 12 residues long. CDR3 DNA only is kept here, 36 bases in frame from base 1. The germline ends are 11 bases apart after V is trimmed by 4 bases and J by 5 bases. The CDR1 and CDR2 encoded by the germline V gene are SQVTM and ANQGSEA. Sequencing used peripheral blood. The sequence is built from TRBV29-1 and TRBJ1-1; confidence is insufficient to name the D gene. The sequence was obtained from an older man with acute or convalescent COVID-19. In nucleotide form, the sequence is TGCAGCGTTGCGCGGGCGCGAACTGAAGCTTTCTTT. The resulting protein is CSVARARTEAFF.